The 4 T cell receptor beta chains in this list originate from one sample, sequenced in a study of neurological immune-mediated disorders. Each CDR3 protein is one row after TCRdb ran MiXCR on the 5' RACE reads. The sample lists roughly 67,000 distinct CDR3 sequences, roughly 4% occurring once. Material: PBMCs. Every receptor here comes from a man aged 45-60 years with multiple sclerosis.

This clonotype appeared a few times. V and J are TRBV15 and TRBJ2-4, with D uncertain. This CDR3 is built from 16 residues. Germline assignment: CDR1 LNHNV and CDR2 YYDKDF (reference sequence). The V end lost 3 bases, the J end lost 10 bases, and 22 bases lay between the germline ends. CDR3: CATSSQDMGSRKIQYF. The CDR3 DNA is TGTGCCACCAGCAGCCAGGATATGGGTAGTAGAAAAATTCAGTACTTC.

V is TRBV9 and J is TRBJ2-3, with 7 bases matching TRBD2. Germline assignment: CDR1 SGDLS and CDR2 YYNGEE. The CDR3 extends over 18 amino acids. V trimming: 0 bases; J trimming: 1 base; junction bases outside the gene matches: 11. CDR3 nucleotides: TGTGCCAGCAGCGTAGTTCGCGGGGGAGCTCCCGGCACAGATACGCAGTATTTT. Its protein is CASSVVRGGAPGTDTQYF.

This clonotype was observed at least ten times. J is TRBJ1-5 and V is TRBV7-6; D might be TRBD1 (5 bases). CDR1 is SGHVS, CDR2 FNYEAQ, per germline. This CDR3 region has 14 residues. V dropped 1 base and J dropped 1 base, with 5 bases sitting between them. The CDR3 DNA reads TGTGCCAGCAGCTTAGGGACAAGCAATCAGCCCCAGCATTTT. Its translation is CASSLGTSNQPQHF.

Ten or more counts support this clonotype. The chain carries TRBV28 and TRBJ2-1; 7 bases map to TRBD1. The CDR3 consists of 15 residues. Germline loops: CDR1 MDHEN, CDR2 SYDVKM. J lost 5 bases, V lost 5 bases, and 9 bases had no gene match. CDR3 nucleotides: TGTGCCAGCAGTCCCCGGGACAGAAATAACAATGAGCAGTTCTTC. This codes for CASSPRDRNNNEQFF. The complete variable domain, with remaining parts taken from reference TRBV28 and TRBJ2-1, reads DVKVTQSSRYLVKRTGEKVFLECVQDMDHENMFWYRQDPGLGLRLIYFSYDVKMKEKGDIPEGYSVSREKKERFSLILESASTNQTSMYLCASSPRDRNNNEQFFGPGTRLTVL.